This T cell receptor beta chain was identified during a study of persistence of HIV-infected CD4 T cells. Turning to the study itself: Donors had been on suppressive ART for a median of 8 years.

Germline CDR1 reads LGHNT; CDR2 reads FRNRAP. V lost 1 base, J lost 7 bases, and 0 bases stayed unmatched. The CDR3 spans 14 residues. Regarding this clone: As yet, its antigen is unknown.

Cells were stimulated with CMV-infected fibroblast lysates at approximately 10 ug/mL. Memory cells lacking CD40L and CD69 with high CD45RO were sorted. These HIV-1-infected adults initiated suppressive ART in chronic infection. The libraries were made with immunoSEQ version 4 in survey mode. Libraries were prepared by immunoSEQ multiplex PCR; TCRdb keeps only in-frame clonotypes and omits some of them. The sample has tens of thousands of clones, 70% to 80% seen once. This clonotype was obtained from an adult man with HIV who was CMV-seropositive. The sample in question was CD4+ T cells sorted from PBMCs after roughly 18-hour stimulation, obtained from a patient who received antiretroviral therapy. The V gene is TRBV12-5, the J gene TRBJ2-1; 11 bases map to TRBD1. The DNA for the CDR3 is TGTGCTAGTGGTTTGGGGGACAGGGGGAATGAGCAGTTCTTC. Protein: CASGLGDRGNEQFF. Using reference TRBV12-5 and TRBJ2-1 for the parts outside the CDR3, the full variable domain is DARVTQTPRHKVTEMGQEVTMRCQPILGHNTVFWYRQTMMQGLELLAYFRNRAPLDDSGMPKDRFSAEMPDATLATLKIQPSEPRDSAVYFCASGLGDRGNEQFFGPGTRLTVL.